The present T cell receptor beta chain was sequenced within a study of blood T cell repertoires in COVID-19. Study details: The samples span acute and convalescent COVID-19 from the United States, Italy and Spain. T cells, B-cell-depleted T cells, or PBMCs provided the cDNA or gDNA that served as material.

The germline CDR1 and CDR2 sequences are SGDLS and YYNGEE. The CDR3 extends over 14 amino acids. Deletions cut 3 bases from V and 3 bases from J, with 11 bases between. Per the study methods: For nucleated cells, counts were estimated from reference gene primer amplification. Repertoires were generated with immunoSEQ multiplex PCR, while TCRdb's copy carries only in-frame clones and drops some. V and J calls and clone size are given by that table; D and trimming were obtained from the DNA. The sample yields around 60,000 clones, approximately 78% seen once. The receptor comes from a man older than 75 with acute or convalescent COVID-19. What was sequenced was peripheral blood. The V gene is TRBV9, the J gene TRBJ2-3; no firm D call. CDR3 in amino acids: CASSGMGQTDTQYF. The CDR3 bases are TGTGCCAGCAGCGGGATGGGCCAAACAGATACGCAGTATTTT. Supplemented by reference TRBV9 and TRBJ2-3, the full variable domain reads DSGVTQTPKHLITATGQRVTLRCSPRSGDLSVYWYQQSLDQGLQFLIQYYNGEERAKGNILERFSAQQFPDLHSELNLSSLELGDSALYFCASSGMGQTDTQYFGPGTRLTVL.